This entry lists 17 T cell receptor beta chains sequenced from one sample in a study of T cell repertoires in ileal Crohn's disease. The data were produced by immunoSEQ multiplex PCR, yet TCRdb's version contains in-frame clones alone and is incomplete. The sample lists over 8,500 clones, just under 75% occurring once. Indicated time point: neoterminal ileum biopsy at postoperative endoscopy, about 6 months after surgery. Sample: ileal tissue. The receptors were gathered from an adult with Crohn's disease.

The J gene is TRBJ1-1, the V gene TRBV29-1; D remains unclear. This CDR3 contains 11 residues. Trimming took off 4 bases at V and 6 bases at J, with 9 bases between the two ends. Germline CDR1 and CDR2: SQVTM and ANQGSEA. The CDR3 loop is CSVGEVAEAFF. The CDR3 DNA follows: TGCAGCGTTGGAGAAGTAGCTGAAGCTTTCTTT.

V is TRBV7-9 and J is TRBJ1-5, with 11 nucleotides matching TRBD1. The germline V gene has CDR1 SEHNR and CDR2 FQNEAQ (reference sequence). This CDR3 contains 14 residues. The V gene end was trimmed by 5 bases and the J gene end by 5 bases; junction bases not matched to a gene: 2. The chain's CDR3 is CASSRGQGDQPQHF. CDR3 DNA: TGTGCCAGCAGCCGGGGACAGGGGGATCAGCCCCAGCATTTT. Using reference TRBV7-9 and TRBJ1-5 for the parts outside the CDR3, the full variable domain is DTGVSQNPRHKITKRGQNVTFRCDPISEHNRLYWYRQTLGQGPEFLTYFQNEAQLEKSRLLSDRFSAERPKGSFSTLEIQRTEQGDSAMYLCASSRGQGDQPQHFGDGTRLSIL.

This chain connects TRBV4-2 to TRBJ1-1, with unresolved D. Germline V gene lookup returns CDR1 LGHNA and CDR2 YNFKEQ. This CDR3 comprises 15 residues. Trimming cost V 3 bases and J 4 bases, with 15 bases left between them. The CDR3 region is CASSQILTSGTEAFF. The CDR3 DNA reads TGTGCCAGCAGCCAGATCTTGACGTCGGGCACTGAAGCTTTCTTT.

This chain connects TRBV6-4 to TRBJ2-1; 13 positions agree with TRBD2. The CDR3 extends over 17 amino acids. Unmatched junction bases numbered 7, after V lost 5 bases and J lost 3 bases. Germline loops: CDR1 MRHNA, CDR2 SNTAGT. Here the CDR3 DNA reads TGTGCCAGCAGTCAGACTAGCGGGAGGACTATCTACAATGAGCAGTTCTTC. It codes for CASSQTSGRTIYNEQFF.

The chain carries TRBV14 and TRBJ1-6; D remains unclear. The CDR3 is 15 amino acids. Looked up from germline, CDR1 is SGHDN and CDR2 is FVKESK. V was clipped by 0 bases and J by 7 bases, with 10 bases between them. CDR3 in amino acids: CASSQDSLINSPLHF. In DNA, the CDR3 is TGTGCCAGCAGCCAAGATAGCCTCATAAATTCACCCCTCCACTTT.

CDR3: CASSLLAGGPNQFF. The DNA for the CDR3 is TGTGCCAGCAGCTTATTGGCGGGAGGGCCGAATCAGTTCTTC. The genes are TRBV7-9 and TRBJ2-1; TRBD2 aligns across 9 bases. This CDR3 has 14 residues. J lost 13 bases, V lost 2 bases, and 9 bases had no gene match. CDR1 and CDR2 from the germline V gene are SEHNR and FQNEAQ (reference sequence). The complete variable domain, with remaining parts taken from reference TRBV7-9 and TRBJ2-1, reads DTGVSQNPRHKITKRGQNVTFRCDPISEHNRLYWYRQTLGQGPEFLTYFQNEAQLEKSRLLSDRFSAERPKGSFSTLEIQRTEQGDSAMYLCASSLLAGGPNQFFGPGTRLTVL.

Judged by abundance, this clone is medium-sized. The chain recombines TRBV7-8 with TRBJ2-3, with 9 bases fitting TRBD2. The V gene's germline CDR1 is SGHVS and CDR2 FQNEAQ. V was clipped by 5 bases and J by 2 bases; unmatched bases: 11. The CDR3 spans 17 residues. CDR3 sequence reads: CASSPLTSGNPTDTQYF. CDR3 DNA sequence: TGTGCCAGCAGCCCTTTGACTAGCGGAAACCCCACAGATACGCAGTATTTT. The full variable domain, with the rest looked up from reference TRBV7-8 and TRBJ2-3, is GAGVSQSPRYKVAKRGQDVALRCDPISGHVSLFWYQQALGQGPEFLTYFQNEAQLDKSGLPSDRFFAERPEGSVSTLKIQRTQQEDSAVYLCASSPLTSGNPTDTQYFGPGTRLTVL.

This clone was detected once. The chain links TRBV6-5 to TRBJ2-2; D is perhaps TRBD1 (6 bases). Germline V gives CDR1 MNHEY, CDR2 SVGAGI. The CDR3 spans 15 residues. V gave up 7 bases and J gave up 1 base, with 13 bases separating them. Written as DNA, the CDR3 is TGTGCCAGCATGGGGGCTAGTGGGAACACCGGGGAGCTGTTTTTT. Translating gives CASMGASGNTGELFF.

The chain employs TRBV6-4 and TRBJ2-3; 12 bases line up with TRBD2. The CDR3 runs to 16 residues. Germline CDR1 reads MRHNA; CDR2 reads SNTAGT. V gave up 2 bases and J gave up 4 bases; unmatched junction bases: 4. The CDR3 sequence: CASSDRLAGEPDTQYF. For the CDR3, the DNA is TGTGCCAGCAGTGACCGACTAGCGGGAGAACCAGATACGCAGTATTTT.

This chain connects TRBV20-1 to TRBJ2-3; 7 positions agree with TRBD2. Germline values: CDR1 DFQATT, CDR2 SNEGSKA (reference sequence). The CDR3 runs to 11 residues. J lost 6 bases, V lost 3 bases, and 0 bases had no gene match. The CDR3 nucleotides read TGCAGTGCTAGGCGGGAGGATACGCAGTATTTT. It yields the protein CSARREDTQYF.

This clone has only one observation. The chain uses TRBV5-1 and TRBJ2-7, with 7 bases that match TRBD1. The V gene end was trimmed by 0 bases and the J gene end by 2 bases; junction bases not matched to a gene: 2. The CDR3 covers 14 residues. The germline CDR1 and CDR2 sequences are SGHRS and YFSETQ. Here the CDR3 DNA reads TGCGCCAGCAGCTTGGGAGGGGGCCCCTACGAGCAGTACTTC. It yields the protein CASSLGGGPYEQYF.

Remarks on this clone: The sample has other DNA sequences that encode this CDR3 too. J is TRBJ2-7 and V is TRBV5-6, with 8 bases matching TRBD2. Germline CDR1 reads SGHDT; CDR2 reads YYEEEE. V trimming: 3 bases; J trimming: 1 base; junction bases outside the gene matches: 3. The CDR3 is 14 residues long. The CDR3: CASSSGGGSYEQYF. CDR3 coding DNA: TGTGCCAGCAGCTCGGGAGGGGGATCCTACGAGCAGTACTTC.

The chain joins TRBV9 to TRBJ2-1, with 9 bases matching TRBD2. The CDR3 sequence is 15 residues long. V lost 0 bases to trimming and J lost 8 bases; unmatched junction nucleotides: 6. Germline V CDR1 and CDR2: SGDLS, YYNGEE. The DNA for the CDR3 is TGTGCCAGCAGCGTAGCCCCCTTAGCGGGGGATGAGCAGTTCTTC. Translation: CASSVAPLAGDEQFF.

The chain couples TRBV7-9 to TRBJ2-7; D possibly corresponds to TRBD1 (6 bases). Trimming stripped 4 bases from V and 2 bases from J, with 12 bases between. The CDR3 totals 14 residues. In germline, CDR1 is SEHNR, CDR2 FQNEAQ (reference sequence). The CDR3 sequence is CASSSLTGTYEQYF. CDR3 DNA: TGTGCCAGCAGCTCTCTGACAGGCACCTACGAGCAGTACTTC.

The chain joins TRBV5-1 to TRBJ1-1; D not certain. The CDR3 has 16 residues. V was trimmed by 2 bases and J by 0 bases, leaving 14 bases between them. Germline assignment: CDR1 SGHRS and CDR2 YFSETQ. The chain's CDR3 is CASSFRPERLNTEAFF. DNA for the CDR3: TGCGCCAGCAGCTTCCGCCCAGAGAGGTTGAACACTGAAGCTTTCTTT.

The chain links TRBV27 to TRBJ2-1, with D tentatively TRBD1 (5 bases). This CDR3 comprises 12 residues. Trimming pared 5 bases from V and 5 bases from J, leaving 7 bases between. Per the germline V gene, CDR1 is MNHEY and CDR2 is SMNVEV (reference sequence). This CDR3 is CASSQGHNEQFF. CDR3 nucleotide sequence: TGTGCCAGCAGTCAGGGTCACAATGAGCAGTTCTTC.

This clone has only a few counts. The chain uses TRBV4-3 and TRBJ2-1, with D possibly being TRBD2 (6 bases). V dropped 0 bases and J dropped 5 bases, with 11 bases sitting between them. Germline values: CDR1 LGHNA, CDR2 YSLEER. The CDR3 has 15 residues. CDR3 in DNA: TGCGCCAGCAGCCAAGAACCACTAGCCGACAATGAGCAGTTCTTC. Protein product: CASSQEPLADNEQFF.